This TCR beta chain was obtained from a study of T cells in Graves' hyperthyroidism and ophthalmopathy. Researchers took RNA transcripts and amplified the TCR beta CDR3 regions from them. The HTBI primer set served for first-round RT-PCR of the TCR CDR3. TCRdb recomputed calls from the multiplex PCR reads with MiXCR, one row per CDR3 protein. The table records about 610,000 distinct CDR3 sequences, roughly 50% of them present only once. This CDR3 is 14 amino acids long. The V and J ends lost 8 bases and 8 bases, in that order; junction bases with no gene match: 13. The V gene's germline CDR1 is SQVTM and CDR2 ANQGSEA.

Material: peripheral blood or thyroid tissue (not recorded which). This TCR came from a woman in her late teens or twenties with Graves' hyperthyroidism. The chain links TRBV29-1 to TRBJ1-4, with 8 positions matching TRBD1. CDR3 nucleotide sequence: TGCAGCATCCTGACAGGGGATGGGGTCGAAAAACTGTTTTTT. This translates into CSILTGDGVEKLFF. The full variable domain, with the rest looked up from reference TRBV29-1 and TRBJ1-4, is SAVISQKPSRDICQRGTSLTIQCQVDSQVTMMFWYRQQPGQSLTLIATANQGSEATYESGFVIDKFPISRPNLTFSTLTVSNMSPEDSSIYLCSILTGDGVEKLFFGSGTQLSVL.